Below are 27 T cell receptor beta chains sequenced from a single sample in a study of T cells in Graves' hyperthyroidism and ophthalmopathy. The investigators amplified TCR beta CDR3 regions from RNA transcripts. HTBI primers were the set used in a first-round RT-PCR of the TCR CDR3. TCRdb independently ran MiXCR on the multiplex PCR reads; one entry per CDR3 protein. The sample carries about 570,000 distinct CDR3 sequences, under 60% recorded once. Sequenced: peripheral blood or thyroid tissue (not recorded which). Receptors originate from an adult woman with Graves' disease, either hyperthyroidism or ophthalmopathy (not recorded which).

This chain connects TRBV7-7 to TRBJ2-5; D unresolved. Germline CDR1 SSHAT, CDR2 FNYEAQ (reference sequence). The CDR3 is 13 residues long. CDR3 sequence (DNA): TGTGCTAACCCGAGGACGACCTTGGAGACCCAGTACTTC. Its protein is CANPRTTLETQYF.

This clonotype was recorded once. This sequence joins TRBV20-1 and TRBJ2-2, with D unresolved. From germline, CDR1 is DFQATT and CDR2 SNEGSKA (reference sequence). CDR3 size: 13 residues. Deletions cut 6 bases from V and 6 bases from J, with 14 bases between. For the CDR3, the DNA is TGCAGTGCCGCTCGCTATTTCGCCGGGGAGCTGTTTTTT. Translating it yields CSAARYFAGELFF.

This clonotype has a count of ten or more. V is TRBV7-8 and J is TRBJ2-5, with TRBD1 matching over 8 bases. CDR1 and CDR2 from the germline V gene are SGHVS and FQNEAQ. The CDR3 contains 17 residues. The V segment lost 1 base and the J segment 7 bases; nucleotides outside the gene matches: 14. This CDR3 reads CASSLGAGGTQRGTQYF. CDR3 bases: TGTGCCAGCAGCTTAGGGGCAGGGGGCACCCAAAGGGGGACCCAGTACTTC.

This clonotype was picked up many times. CDR3 DNA: TGTGCCACCCGGGAGGGCGGCTATTATGGCTACACCTTC. Amino acids: CATREGGYYGYTF. The chain links TRBV7-9 to TRBJ1-2; unclear D gene. The CDR3 has 13 residues. The germline V gene has CDR1 SEHNR and CDR2 FQNEAQ (reference sequence). V lost 10 bases and J lost 5, with 17 bases in between.

This chain connects TRBV7-3 to TRBJ2-3, with D possibly TRBD1 on 5 matching bases. The germline V gene encodes CDR1 SGHTA and CDR2 FQGTGA. The CDR3 consists of 15 residues. The germline V and J ends were trimmed by 0 bases and 2 bases, with 9 bases remaining between them. The DNA of the CDR3 is TGTGCCAGCAGCTTAACAGGGGCCTACACAGATACGCAGTATTTT. This translates into CASSLTGAYTDTQYF.

The rearrangement links TRBV29-1 to TRBJ2-7; D is perhaps TRBD1 (5 bases). Deletions cut 4 bases from V and 2 bases from J, with 12 bases between. Germline V gives CDR1 SQVTM, CDR2 ANQGSEA. The CDR3 consists of 13 residues. The CDR3 DNA reads TGCAGCGTTGGACAAGGGGTTCCCTACGAGCAGTACTTC. Its protein is CSVGQGVPYEQYF.

The V call is TRBV7-2, the J call TRBJ2-7; D is ambiguous. The CDR3 runs 8 residues. CDR1 SGHTA and CDR2 FQGNSA come from the germline V gene. Trimming shortened V by 7 bases and J by 12 bases, and 7 bases separated the two germline ends. The CDR3, as DNA: TGTGCCAGCAAAAGGGCGTACTTC. Its protein product is CASKRAYF.

This clonotype showed up many times. The genes are TRBV7-6 and TRBJ2-3; TRBD1 matches at 10 bases. This CDR3 spans 16 amino acids. Losses at the gene ends were 3 bases for V and 3 bases for J; bases not matched to a gene: 6. Germline V gene data show CDR1 as SGHVS and CDR2 as FNYEAQ. The CDR3 sequence is CASSLTGGLGTDTQYF. The CDR3 coding sequence is TGTGCCAGCAGCTTGACAGGGGGCTTGGGGACAGATACGCAGTATTTT.

The chain combines TRBV29-1 with TRBJ1-2; 7 bases are a match to TRBD1. With 6 bases clipped from V and 2 bases from J, the junction kept 9 bases outside the gene matches. Germline CDR1 is SQVTM and CDR2 is ANQGSEA. This CDR3 is 14 amino acids long. Written as DNA, the CDR3 is TGCAGCGTCCTCGGGACAGCCCGAAACTATGGCTACACCTTC. Translation gives CSVLGTARNYGYTF. Based on the CDR3 plus reference TRBV29-1 and TRBJ1-2, the full variable domain is SAVISQKPSRDICQRGTSLTIQCQVDSQVTMMFWYRQQPGQSLTLIATANQGSEATYESGFVIDKFPISRPNLTFSTLTVSNMSPEDSSIYLCSVLGTARNYGYTFGSGTRLTVV.

The rearrangement uses TRBV29-1 and TRBJ2-5; D is perhaps TRBD1 or TRBD2 (5 bases each). CDR3 length: 12 residues. Germline V gene lookup returns CDR1 SQVTM and CDR2 ANQGSEA. The V end was cut by 3 bases, the J end by 3 bases, with 8 bases between. The CDR3 DNA is TGCAGCGTTGAGCTGGGGGAAGAGACCCAGTACTTC. Amino acid sequence: CSVELGEETQYF.

This clonotype was recorded at least ten times. CDR3 in amino acids: CASSFHTTGVGAYEQYF. The CDR3 DNA sequence: TGTGCCAGCAGCTTCCATACCACAGGGGTGGGGGCCTACGAGCAGTACTTC. J is TRBJ2-7 and V is TRBV13; 7 bases align to TRBD1. With V trimmed by 3 bases and J by 2 bases, 13 bases remained unmatched. Germline CDR1 and CDR2: PRHDT and FYEKMQ (reference sequence). CDR3 length: 17 amino acids.

The chain uses TRBV5-6 and TRBJ2-2; the match to TRBD2 covers 13 bases. Unmatched junction bases numbered 4, after V lost 4 bases and J lost 1 base. The CDR3 extends over 17 amino acids. The V gene's germline CDR1 is SGHDT and CDR2 YYEEEE. Here the CDR3 reads CASSPGTSGMNTGELFF. CDR3 in DNA: TGTGCCAGCAGCCCCGGGACTAGCGGGATGAACACCGGGGAGCTGTTTTTT.

In this sample, this clonotype turned up a few times. This rearrangement joins TRBV5-4 to TRBJ2-2, with a possible D match to TRBD1 (5 bases). V shed 0 bases and J shed 4 bases, with 13 bases lying between them. The CDR3 length is 16 residues. Germline V lookup: CDR1 SGHNT, CDR2 YYREEE (reference sequence). The CDR3 DNA reads as TGTGCCAGCAGCTTGGGGGGCCCTCAGTCCACCGGGGAGCTGTTTTTT. Protein: CASSLGGPQSTGELFF.

This clonotype was found many times. J is TRBJ2-7 and V is TRBV20-1, with 9 bases that match TRBD1. The junction had 1 base not matched to a gene; V was cut back by 6 bases and J by 1 base. The CDR3 is 12 amino acids. Germline loops: CDR1 DFQATT, CDR2 SNEGSKA (reference sequence). This CDR3 is CSAGQGSYEQYF. CDR3 DNA: TGCAGTGCGGGACAGGGTTCCTACGAGCAGTACTTC.

This clonotype was detected only a few times. This chain uses TRBV25-1 with TRBJ2-7; weak D call: TRBD2 (7 bases). Germline-derived CDR1 and CDR2 are MGHDK and SYGVNS. Trimming took off 7 bases at V and 1 base at J, with 14 bases between the two ends. The CDR3 covers 14 residues. CDR3 coding DNA: TGTGCCAGCACTACAGGGAGGGGGTCCTACGAGCAGTACTTC. This encodes CASTTGRGSYEQYF.

CDR3: CAARDHHTETQYF. CDR3 sequence (DNA): TGTGCCGCACGGGACCACCATACGGAGACCCAGTACTTC. The rearrangement uses TRBV7-6 and TRBJ2-5; TRBD1 or TRBD2 may be the D gene (5 bases each). The CDR3 consists of 13 residues. V dropped 11 bases and J dropped 5 bases, with 18 bases sitting between them. Germline V gene data show CDR1 as SGHVS and CDR2 as FNYEAQ.

The sample holds many counts of this clonotype. The chain joins TRBV2 to TRBJ2-7; D not certain. There are 13 residues in the CDR3. Germline CDR1 and CDR2: SNHLY and FYNNEI. Trimming pared 7 bases from V and 2 bases from J, leaving 12 bases between. The CDR3 reads CASKERITYEQYF. In nucleotides, the CDR3 is TGTGCCAGCAAAGAACGCATCACCTACGAGCAGTACTTC.

This clonotype was seen only once. The chain carries TRBV7-3 and TRBJ2-7; TRBD1 might be the D (5 bases). The J call may be wrong; the DNA end is better matched by TRBJ2-1. The CDR3 is 15 amino acids. Germline CDR1 is SGHTA and CDR2 is FQGTGA. The CDR3 DNA reads as TGTGCCAGCAGCCCCCAGGGCAGTGCCTACAATGAGCAGTTCTTC. It encodes CASSPQGSAYNEQFF.

The V call is TRBV10-3, the J call TRBJ2-2, with D perhaps TRBD1 (5 bases). The length of the CDR3 is 15 residues. Between the trimmed V and J ends, which lost 4 bases and 6 bases, there was a span of 15 bases. Looked up from germline, CDR1 is ENHRY and CDR2 is SYGVKD. The CDR3 DNA reads as TGTGCCATCAGTGGACGACAGTCCGCGGCCGGGGAGCTGTTTTTT. Its translation is CAISGRQSAAGELFF.

The sample holds many counts of this clonotype. The V call is TRBV19, the J call TRBJ1-2, with D unclear. V lost 9 bases to trimming and J lost 0 bases, with 14 bases between them. Germline CDR1 reads LNHDA; CDR2 reads SQIVND (reference sequence). The length of the CDR3 is 14 residues. The CDR3 protein is CASLGGNPNYGYTF. CDR3 coding DNA: TGTGCCAGCCTCGGAGGCAACCCTAACTATGGCTACACCTTC.

This clonotype has a count of ten or more. The rearrangement uses TRBV9 and TRBJ1-2, with a weak D call TRBD1 (5 bases). Germline V gives CDR1 SGDLS, CDR2 YYNGEE. Trimming shortened V by 0 bases and J by 5 bases, and 14 bases separated the two germline ends. The CDR3 extends over 15 amino acids. CDR3 sequence reads: CASSVGGGVGYGYTF. The CDR3 region has the DNA TGTGCCAGCAGCGTAGGCGGGGGGGTCGGTTATGGCTACACCTTC.

The chain uses TRBV12-3 or TRBV12-4 and TRBJ1-5, with 7 bases fitting TRBD1. After removal of 6 bases from V and 7 bases from J, the junction contained 12 bases not matched to a gene. There are 15 residues in the CDR3. In DNA, the CDR3 is TGTGCCAGCAGCCGTGGGGACAGCTTGGCCCAGCCCCAGCATTTT. Translation: CASSRGDSLAQPQHF.

The V call is TRBV11-2, the J call TRBJ1-1; D is undetermined. V dropped 9 bases and J dropped 0 bases, with 11 bases sitting between them. This CDR3 is 13 amino acids long. Germline V gene data show CDR1 as SGHAT and CDR2 as FQNNGV. DNA of the CDR3: TGTGCCAGTATGTACGGCTTGAACACTGAAGCTTTCTTT. Translation: CASMYGLNTEAFF. The full variable domain, rest sourced from reference TRBV11-2 and TRBJ1-1, is EAGVAQSPRYKIIEKRQSVAFWCNPISGHATLYWYQQILGQGPKLLIQFQNNGVVDDSQLPKDRFSAERLKGVDSTLKIQPAKLEDSAVYLCASMYGLNTEAFFGQGTRLTVV.

This clonotype was recorded many times. The genes are TRBV29-1 and TRBJ2-2; possibly TRBD1 or TRBD2 for D (5 bases each). Trimming removed 5 bases at V and 4 bases at J, with 11 bases between. Germline-derived CDR1 and CDR2 are SQVTM and ANQGSEA. The CDR3 length is 13 residues. The CDR3 DNA reads as TGCAGCGTTCTTTTGGGGGTCACCGGGGAGCTGTTTTTT. Translation: CSVLLGVTGELFF.

This clonotype was seen at least ten times. The chain is built from TRBV19 and TRBJ2-5; a possible D gene is TRBD2 (6 bases). Germline loops: CDR1 LNHDA, CDR2 SQIVND (reference sequence). The CDR3 sequence is 11 residues long. The CDR3 here is CAAGGAETQYF. Here the CDR3 DNA reads TGTGCTGCTGGCGGGGCGGAGACCCAGTACTTC.

This clonotype was seen ten or more times. The V gene is TRBV2, the J gene TRBJ1-1; D remains unclear. The CDR3 has 13 amino acids. Germline loops: CDR1 SNHLY, CDR2 FYNNEI. V gave up 7 bases and J gave up 3 bases, with 12 bases separating them. CDR3 sequence: CASTPRVDTEAFF. The CDR3 bases are TGTGCCAGCACTCCTCGGGTAGACACTGAAGCTTTCTTT.

V gene TRBV24-1 combines with J gene TRBJ1-2; TRBD1 might be the D (5 bases). The CDR3 contains 15 residues. Trimming took off 7 bases at V and 5 bases at J, with 19 bases between the two ends. CDR1 is KGHDR, CDR2 SFDVKD, per germline. CDR3 loop: CATSVRVGDLYGYTF. In nucleotides, the CDR3 is TGTGCCACCAGCGTTCGCGTAGGGGATCTTTATGGCTACACCTTC.